Listed here are 30 T cell receptor beta chains from one sample, sequenced in a study of early T cells in non-severe SARS-CoV-2 infection. TCRdb analysed the 5' RACE reads with MiXCR anew, one entry per CDR3 protein. The profile covers about 98,000 distinct CDR3 sequences, with approximately 10% appearing a single time and approximately 5.3% taken by the ten largest. Sequencing was performed on whole blood. Receptors originate from an adult who was a healthcare worker with PCR-confirmed SARS-CoV-2 infection or an uninfected control (not recorded which).

The V call is TRBV5-1, the J call TRBJ2-2, with unresolved D. The CDR3 spans 15 residues. In germline, CDR1 is SGHRS, CDR2 YFSETQ. Between the trimmed V and J ends, which lost 2 bases and 3 bases, there was a span of 11 bases. Here the CDR3 DNA reads TGCGCCAGCAGCTTTTCCCCCCGGGACACCGGGGAGCTGTTTTTT. Translating it yields CASSFSPRDTGELFF.

A few counts support this clonotype. This chain links TRBV29-1 with TRBJ1-1; D is unresolved. Germline loops: CDR1 SQVTM, CDR2 ANQGSEA. The V and J ends lost 6 bases and 1 base respectively, with 9 bases between them. The CDR3 length is 12 residues. This chain's CDR3 is CSVVGRNTEAFF. The CDR3 DNA reads TGCAGCGTCGTCGGCAGGAACACTGAAGCTTTCTTT. Using reference TRBV29-1 and TRBJ1-1 for the parts outside the CDR3, the full variable domain is SAVISQKPSRDICQRGTSLTIQCQVDSQVTMMFWYRQQPGQSLTLIATANQGSEATYESGFVIDKFPISRPNLTFSTLTVSNMSPEDSSIYLCSVVGRNTEAFFGQGTRLTVV.

V and J are TRBV20-1 and TRBJ2-4; no clear D. This CDR3 comprises 17 residues. CDR1 is DFQATT, CDR2 SNEGSKA, per germline (reference sequence). The V gene lost 1 base and the J gene lost 2 bases, with 18 bases spanning the gap. The CDR3 DNA follows: TGCAGTGCTAGAGCCAGAGCATCCACCGGGTCCAAAAACATTCAGTACTTC. It specifies CSARARASTGSKNIQYF.

This clonotype was seen at least ten times. This rearrangement joins TRBV13 to TRBJ2-2; TRBD1 might be the D (5 bases). Germline CDR1 reads PRHDT; CDR2 reads FYEKMQ (reference sequence). The CDR3 has 14 residues. Trimming took off 6 bases at V and 4 bases at J, with 12 bases between the two ends. The CDR3 reads CASRAPGPTGELFF. The CDR3, as DNA: TGTGCCAGCAGGGCACCAGGGCCCACCGGGGAGCTGTTTTTT. Combining the CDR3 with reference TRBV13 and TRBJ2-2 gives the whole variable domain AAGVIQSPRHLIKEKRETATLKCYPIPRHDTVYWYQQGPGQDPQFLISFYEKMQSDKGSIPDRFSAQQFSDYHSELNMSSLELGDSALYFCASRAPGPTGELFFGEGSRLTVL.

This chain links TRBV9 with TRBJ1-6; weak D call: TRBD1 (6 bases). CDR3 length: 14 residues. In germline, CDR1 is SGDLS, CDR2 YYNGEE. V was cut by 4 bases and J by 7 bases, with 12 bases left in between. The CDR3 loop is CASSSRTVNSPLHF. The CDR3 DNA reads as TGTGCCAGCAGCTCCCGGACAGTGAATTCACCCCTCCACTTT.

V and J are TRBV28 and TRBJ2-1; D is perhaps TRBD1 or TRBD2 (5 bases each). The V and J ends lost 11 bases and 4 bases respectively, with 12 bases between them. The CDR3 runs to 12 residues. Looked up from germline, CDR1 is MDHEN and CDR2 is SYDVKM. In DNA, the CDR3 is TGTGCCGGTTCGGGGCTTTACAATGAGCAGTTCTTC. As protein: CAGSGLYNEQFF.

This clonotype was observed at least ten times. This chain uses TRBV6-1 with TRBJ1-1, with D tentatively TRBD1 (6 bases). The CDR3 runs to 13 residues. Germline values: CDR1 MNHNS, CDR2 SASEGT. V lost 5 bases and J lost 2, with 9 bases in between. The CDR3 bases are TGTGCCAGCAGTAGGACAGTTAACACTGAAGCTTTCTTT. It yields the protein CASSRTVNTEAFF.

The genes are TRBV19 and TRBJ2-7; D ambiguous. V lost 3 bases and J 0 bases, leaving 6 bases between the germline ends. Germline CDR1 and CDR2: LNHDA and SQIVND (reference sequence). The CDR3 covers 13 residues. CDR3 loop: CASSMTDSYEQYF. CDR3 bases: TGTGCCAGTAGTATGACGGACTCCTACGAGCAGTACTTC.

This CDR3 reads CASSERDIPAPYEQYF. The CDR3 DNA reads TGTGCCAGCAGTGAAAGGGACATCCCAGCTCCCTACGAGCAGTACTTC. V and J are TRBV6-1 and TRBJ2-7; weak D call: TRBD1 (6 bases). This CDR3 comprises 16 residues. Germline values: CDR1 MNHNS, CDR2 SASEGT. V lost 2 bases and J 2 bases, leaving 16 bases between the germline ends.

The V gene is TRBV29-1, the J gene TRBJ2-1; 10 bases map to TRBD2. Germline values: CDR1 SQVTM, CDR2 ANQGSEA. V lost 8 bases and J lost 8; bases outside the gene matches: 15. This CDR3 has 15 amino acids. The CDR3 is CSHARLAGTEDEQFF. Here the CDR3 DNA reads TGCAGCCATGCCAGACTAGCGGGTACAGAGGATGAGCAGTTCTTC.

In its sample, this clonotype was seen many times. The J gene is TRBJ1-5, the V gene TRBV10-3; D not resolved. There are 16 residues in the CDR3. V was trimmed by 2 bases and J by 0 bases, leaving 11 bases between them. Per germline, CDR1 ENHRY and CDR2 SYGVKD. CDR3 nucleotide sequence: TGTGCCATCAGTGAGACAGCTATTTATAGCAATCAGCCCCAGCATTTT. Amino acid sequence: CAISETAIYSNQPQHF.

V and J are TRBV28 and TRBJ1-3, with D possibly matching TRBD1 (5 bases). CDR1 and CDR2 from the germline V gene are MDHEN and SYDVKM. The CDR3 spans 15 residues. Trimming took off 3 bases at V and 0 bases at J, with 9 bases between the two ends. This CDR3 is CASSFGGSSGNTIYF. The DNA of the CDR3 is TGTGCCAGCAGTTTCGGGGGTAGCTCTGGAAACACCATATATTTT.

This clonotype was seen repeatedly, ten times or more. V usage is TRBV14 and J usage is TRBJ2-5; 8 bases map to TRBD1. The CDR3 extends over 15 amino acids. V lost 5 bases, J lost 1 base, and 6 bases stayed unmatched. CDR1 and CDR2 from the germline V gene are SGHDN and FVKESK. CDR3 amino acids: CASSALTGGQETQYF. The DNA for the CDR3 is TGTGCCAGCAGCGCATTAACAGGGGGCCAAGAGACCCAGTACTTC.

In this sample, this clonotype turned up many times. V is TRBV2 and J is TRBJ1-1; D ambiguous. The germline V gene encodes CDR1 SNHLY and CDR2 FYNNEI. The CDR3 totals 14 residues. Trimming left V 0 bases short and J 1 base short, with 6 bases between. CDR3 sequence reads: CASSEAAGNTEAFF. The CDR3 bases are TGTGCCAGCAGTGAAGCGGCAGGGAACACTGAAGCTTTCTTT.

This clonotype appeared a few times. This sequence joins TRBV9 and TRBJ2-3; 7 bases map to TRBD1. The CDR3 is made up of 16 amino acids. The ends lost 6 bases at V and 4 bases at J; junction bases unmatched: 14. Germline CDR1 SGDLS, CDR2 YYNGEE. As DNA, the CDR3 is TGTGCCAGCACCGTCGGGGTCAGACAGGGAGCAGATACGCAGTATTTT. Protein: CASTVGVRQGADTQYF.

The chain has TRBV18 and TRBJ1-1; weak D call: TRBD1 (5 bases). Germline loops: CDR1 KGHSH, CDR2 LQKENI. With 3 bases removed from V and 1 base from J, the gap between germline ends came to 6 bases. The CDR3 is made up of 13 amino acids. The CDR3: CASSPTENTEAFF. Here the CDR3 DNA reads TGTGCCAGCTCACCGACAGAGAACACTGAAGCTTTCTTT.

This clonotype came up a few times. The rearrangement uses TRBV10-3 and TRBJ2-7; D ambiguous. V gave up 4 bases and J gave up 1 base, with 5 bases separating them. In germline, CDR1 is ENHRY, CDR2 SYGVKD. The CDR3 loop spans 12 amino acids. The CDR3 sequence is CAISADSYEQYF. In DNA, the CDR3 is TGTGCCATCAGTGCGGATTCCTACGAGCAGTACTTC.

This clonotype has at least ten counts. This chain connects TRBV5-7 to TRBJ1-5; no firm D call. TRBV5-7 is classed as an ORF, of uncertain function. The CDR3 sequence is 11 residues long. Trimming cost V 4 bases and J 3 bases, with 2 bases left between them. The CDR3 spells CASSPNQPQHF. DNA of the CDR3: TGTGCCAGCAGCCCCAATCAGCCCCAGCATTTT.

This clonotype was counted many times. The J gene is TRBJ2-7, the V gene TRBV6-4; 10 positions match TRBD1. The V segment lost 5 bases and the J segment 0 bases; nucleotides outside the gene matches: 13. Germline assignment: CDR1 MRHNA and CDR2 SNTAGT. The CDR3 spans 18 residues. The CDR3 spells CASSFPGQGTSSSYEQYF. The CDR3 region has the DNA TGTGCCAGCAGTTTCCCGGGACAGGGGACCTCAAGCTCCTACGAGCAGTACTTC.

The V gene is TRBV6-2 or TRBV6-3, the J gene TRBJ1-1; 11 positions agree with TRBD1. This CDR3 comprises 16 residues. CDR1 MNHEY and CDR2 SVGEGT come from the germline V gene. Trimming took 5 bases from V and 6 from J; bases not matched to a gene: 11. The CDR3 here is CASSTFPDRGQPEAFF. Here the CDR3 DNA reads TGTGCCAGCAGTACATTTCCGGACAGGGGGCAACCTGAAGCTTTCTTT.

The table lists this clonotype with many counts. The chain employs TRBV7-2 and TRBJ2-5, with 7 nucleotides matching TRBD2. After removal of 6 bases from V and 7 bases from J, the junction contained 14 bases not matched to a gene. CDR1 is SGHTA, CDR2 FQGNSA, per germline. This CDR3 region has 15 residues. The CDR3 DNA is TGTGCCAGCAGTGGCGGGAGTTTGGTTCAGGGGACCCAGTACTTC. It yields the protein CASSGGSLVQGTQYF.

V is TRBV6-1 and J is TRBJ2-3, with D possibly matching TRBD2 (7 bases). CDR1 and CDR2 from the germline V gene are MNHNS and SASEGT. The CDR3 has 15 residues. Trimming took 4 bases from V and 5 from J, leaving 16 bases between them. The CDR3 protein is CASSGLRGAGDTQYF. In DNA, the CDR3 is TGTGCCAGCAGTGGATTACGGGGGGCGGGAGATACGCAGTATTTT.

At least ten counts were recorded for this clonotype. V gene TRBV5-1 combines with J gene TRBJ2-5; tentatively, D is TRBD1 (5 bases). V lost 4 bases, J lost 3 bases, and 16 bases lay in between. Germline lookup yields CDR1 SGHRS and CDR2 YFSETQ. CDR3 length: 15 residues. The CDR3 reads CASSVFGQPEETQYF. DNA for the CDR3: TGCGCCAGCAGCGTATTCGGACAACCCGAAGAGACCCAGTACTTC.

Only a few counts were recorded for this clonotype. The rearrangement joins TRBV5-5 to TRBJ1-4, with no clear D. This CDR3 contains 16 residues. From germline, CDR1 is SGHKS and CDR2 YYEKEE (reference sequence). V gave up 4 bases and J gave up 8 bases, with 21 bases separating them. The CDR3 reads CASSQLVDRRREKLFF. The CDR3 nucleotides are TGTGCCAGCAGCCAACTCGTGGACCGACGAAGGGAAAAACTGTTTTTT.

Concerning this clonotype: One end of the junction does not line up with germline, which may come from a read error. The gene calls are TRBV7-3 and TRBJ2-1, with TRBD2 as a possible D gene (5 bases). CDR1 SGHTA and CDR2 FQGTGA come from the germline V gene. The CDR3 extends over 13 amino acids. The CDR3 loop reads CVSSGGLYNEQFF. The CDR3 DNA sequence: TGTGTCAGCAGCGGCGGACTTTACAATGAGCAGTTCTTC.

CDR3 coding DNA: TGTGCCAGCAGAAACGGGATAGATACGCAGTATTTT. Protein: CASRNGIDTQYF. The gene calls are TRBV6-2 or TRBV6-3 and TRBJ2-3; TRBD2 is a possible D gene (5 bases). The length of the CDR3 is 12 residues. Deletions cut 6 bases from V and 5 bases from J, with 9 bases between. Germline CDR1 reads MNHEY; CDR2 reads SVGEGT.

The chain employs TRBV7-8 and TRBJ1-1, with D perhaps TRBD1 (5 bases). This CDR3 comprises 15 residues. The germline V gene encodes CDR1 SGHVS and CDR2 FQNEAQ. Trimming shortened V by 5 bases and J by 1 base, and 14 bases separated the two germline ends. The CDR3 region is CASSPPGPGNTEAFF. CDR3 bases: TGTGCCAGCAGCCCACCGGGGCCGGGGAACACTGAAGCTTTCTTT.

In this sample, this clonotype turned up many times. J is TRBJ2-2 and V is TRBV7-3; D might be TRBD1 (6 bases). The CDR3 extends over 15 amino acids. Looked up from germline, CDR1 is SGHTA and CDR2 is FQGTGA. Trimming cost V 5 bases and J 5 bases, with 15 bases left between them. CDR3 DNA: TGTGCCAGCAGCCCTACAGGGATGCGGACCGGGGAGCTGTTTTTT. This sequence encodes CASSPTGMRTGELFF.

The V gene is TRBV20-1, the J gene TRBJ1-1, with unresolved D. This CDR3 has 12 amino acids. Looked up from germline, CDR1 is DFQATT and CDR2 is SNEGSKA (reference sequence). Trimming stripped 5 bases from V and 1 base from J, with 8 bases between. CDR3 bases: TGCAGTGCTGCCCCCAGGAACACTGAAGCTTTCTTT. Translation gives CSAAPRNTEAFF.

At least ten counts were recorded for this clonotype. This sequence joins TRBV13 and TRBJ1-1; no firm D call. Trimming stripped 8 bases from V and 1 base from J, with 8 bases between. In germline, CDR1 is PRHDT, CDR2 FYEKMQ (reference sequence). This CDR3 is built from 12 residues. The CDR3 is CASAHQNTEAFF. The CDR3 DNA sequence: TGTGCCAGCGCCCACCAGAACACTGAAGCTTTCTTT.